This TCR beta chain emerged from a study of T-cell reconstitution after alpha-beta-depleted transplantation in children. Germline V gene sequence: CDR1 DFQATT, CDR2 SNEGSKA (reference sequence). The junction had 8 bases not matched to a gene; V was cut back by 5 bases and J by 4 bases. This CDR3 spans 14 amino acids. It was with unique molecular identifiers that the TCRbeta library was prepared. TCRdb called the PCR reads again in MiXCR, with one record for every CDR3 protein. This repertoire shows some 280,000 distinct CDR3 sequences, roughly 9.5% found once; its top ten account for around 9.1%. Here the sequenced sample was PBMCs from the stem cell graft donor, taken from the stem cell graft. The chain employs TRBV20-1 and TRBJ2-1, with 7 nucleotides matching TRBD1. This sequence originates from a human donor who donated a stem cell graft to a child with SCID. The CDR3 DNA reads TGCAGTGCTCGACGGGACAGAAGATACAATGAGCAGTTCTTC. It specifies CSARRDRRYNEQFF.